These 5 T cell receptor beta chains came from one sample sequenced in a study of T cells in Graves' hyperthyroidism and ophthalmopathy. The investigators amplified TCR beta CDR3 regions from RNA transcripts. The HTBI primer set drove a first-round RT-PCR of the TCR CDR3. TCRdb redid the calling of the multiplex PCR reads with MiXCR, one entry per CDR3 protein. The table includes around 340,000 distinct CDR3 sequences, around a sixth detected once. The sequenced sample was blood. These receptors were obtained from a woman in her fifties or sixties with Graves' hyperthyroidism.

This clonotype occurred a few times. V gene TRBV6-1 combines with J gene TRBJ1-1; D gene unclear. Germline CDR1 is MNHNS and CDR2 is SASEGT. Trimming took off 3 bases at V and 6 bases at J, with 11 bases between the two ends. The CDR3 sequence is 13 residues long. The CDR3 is CASSDEVYAEAFF. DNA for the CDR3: TGTGCCAGCAGTGACGAGGTATATGCTGAAGCTTTCTTT.

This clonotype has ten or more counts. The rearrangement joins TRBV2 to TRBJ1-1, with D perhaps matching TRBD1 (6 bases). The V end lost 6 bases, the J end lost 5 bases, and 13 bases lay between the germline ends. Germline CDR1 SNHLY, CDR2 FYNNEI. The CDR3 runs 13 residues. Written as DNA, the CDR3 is TGTGCCAGCAGCCAATCAGGGGAAACTGAAGCTTTCTTT. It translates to CASSQSGETEAFF.

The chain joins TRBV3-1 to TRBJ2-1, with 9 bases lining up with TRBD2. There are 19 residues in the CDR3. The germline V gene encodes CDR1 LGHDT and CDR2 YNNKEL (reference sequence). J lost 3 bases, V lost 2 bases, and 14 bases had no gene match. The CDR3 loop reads CASSQKKRGALTFYNEQFF. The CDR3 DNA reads TGTGCCAGCAGCCAAAAAAAGCGGGGGGCCTTGACATTCTACAATGAGCAGTTCTTC.

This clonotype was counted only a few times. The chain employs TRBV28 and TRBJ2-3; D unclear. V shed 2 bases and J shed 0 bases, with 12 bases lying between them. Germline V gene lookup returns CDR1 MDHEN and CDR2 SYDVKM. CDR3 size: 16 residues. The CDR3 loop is CASSLPAYSSTDTQYF. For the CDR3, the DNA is TGTGCCAGCAGTTTACCAGCATACTCTAGCACAGATACGCAGTATTTT.

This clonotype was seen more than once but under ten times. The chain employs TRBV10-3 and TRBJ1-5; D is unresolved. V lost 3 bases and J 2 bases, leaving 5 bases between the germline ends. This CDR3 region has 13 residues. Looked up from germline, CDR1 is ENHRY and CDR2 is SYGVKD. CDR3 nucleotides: TGTGCCATCAGTGAAGAGGGCAATCAGCCCCAGCATTTT. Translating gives CAISEEGNQPQHF.